One and the same sample provided the 4 T cell receptor beta chains below, sequenced in a study of vaccination effects on CD4 cells after COVID-19. Sequencing used immunoSEQ multiplex PCR; TCRdb keeps in-frame clones, though not all of them. In the table there are 45,000 to 55,000 clones, 60% to 75% of which are singletons. What these receptors recognize is not known. CD4+ T cells were isolated after around ten days of culture. Either the BNT162b2 or mRNA-1273 vaccine was given to participants in two doses. Sample: CD4+ T cells from PBMCs cultured without peptide, taken after COVID-19 vaccination. The receptors derive from a human donor who received a COVID-19 vaccine.

The chain employs TRBV6-6 and TRBJ2-1; 7 bases map to TRBD1. Germline assignment: CDR1 MNHNY and CDR2 SVGAGI (reference sequence). Trimming cost V 5 bases and J 6 bases; bases outside gene matches: 13. The CDR3 loop spans 16 amino acids. The CDR3 DNA is TGTGCCAGCAGTCAGCCTTTGACAGGGTCAATCAATGAGCAGTTCTTC. Its translation: CASSQPLTGSINEQFF.

This clone was seen only a few times. The chain links TRBV2 to TRBJ1-3; unclear D gene. Germline-derived CDR1 and CDR2 are SNHLY and FYNNEI. V lost 5 bases and J lost 0, with 11 bases in between. This CDR3 contains 15 residues. The CDR3 loop is CASSPRSSSGNTIYF. The CDR3 nucleotides are TGTGCCAGCAGTCCCCGGTCCAGCTCTGGAAACACCATATATTTT. Supplemented by reference TRBV2 and TRBJ1-3, the full variable domain reads EPEVTQTPSHQVTQMGQEVILRCVPISNHLYFYWYRQILGQKVEFLVSFYNNEISEKSEIFDDQFSVERPDGSNFTLKIRSTKLEDSAMYFCASSPRSSSGNTIYFGEGSWLTVV.

This chain connects TRBV10-3 to TRBJ2-5; 8 nucleotides line up with TRBD1. From germline, CDR1 is ENHRY and CDR2 SYGVKD. The trim removed 2 bases at V and 4 bases at J, leaving 18 bases unmatched. The CDR3 extends over 19 amino acids. The CDR3 here is CAISEIAVDRGGFRETQYF. DNA for the CDR3: TGTGCCATCAGTGAGATTGCCGTTGACAGGGGTGGATTTCGAGAGACCCAGTACTTC.

This clone showed up just a few times. The chain carries TRBV10-1 and TRBJ2-1, with a weak D call TRBD2 (6 bases). V lost 0 bases and J 1 base, leaving 10 bases between the germline ends. This CDR3 contains 16 residues. Germline values: CDR1 WNHNN, CDR2 SYGVQD (reference sequence). The CDR3: CASSESGGASYNEQFF. CDR3 nucleotide sequence: TGCGCCAGCAGTGAGTCGGGAGGAGCGTCCTACAATGAGCAGTTCTTC.